A single sample is the source of the 18 T cell receptor beta chains below, sequenced in a study of T-cell memory formation after mild COVID-19. TCRdb reanalysed the 5' RACE reads using MiXCR and keeps one entry per CDR3 protein. Counted here are 400,000 or so distinct CDR3 sequences, about 19% occurring once; the ten biggest clones make up around 8%. Sequenced sample: PBMCs or a T cell subset sorted from them (not recorded which). These receptors originate from an adult woman who had mild COVID-19 (a few samples of this study predate the infection). Cell type and time point are not known.

The rearrangement uses TRBV12-3 or TRBV12-4 and TRBJ2-5; 9 bases map to TRBD2. The CDR3 runs to 17 residues. J gave up 4 bases and V 1 base, and 10 bases lay outside the gene matches. The CDR3 protein is CASSLGLADEGPETQYF. DNA for the CDR3: TGTGCCAGCAGTTTAGGACTAGCGGATGAGGGCCCAGAGACCCAGTACTTC.

This clonotype came up a few times. The chain uses TRBV12-3 or TRBV12-4 and TRBJ1-4; TRBD1 might be the D (6 bases). V was clipped by 7 bases and J by 0 bases, with 12 bases between them. This CDR3 is 15 amino acids long. The CDR3 sequence is CASTARGPTNEKLFF. DNA of the CDR3: TGTGCCAGCACTGCCAGGGGTCCAACTAATGAAAAACTGTTTTTT.

The chain carries TRBV7-8 and TRBJ2-7; unclear D gene. The V gene lost 8 bases and the J gene lost 0 bases, with 11 bases spanning the gap. Germline lookup yields CDR1 SGHVS and CDR2 FQNEAQ. The CDR3 has 13 residues. The CDR3 here is CASEPPSSYEQYF. The CDR3 nucleotides read TGTGCCAGCGAACCGCCGAGCTCCTACGAGCAGTACTTC.

This clonotype was seen more than once but under ten times. The rearrangement uses TRBV30 and TRBJ1-5; no clear D. V was clipped by 4 bases and J by 4 bases, with 11 bases between them. From germline, CDR1 is GTSNPN and CDR2 SVGIG (reference sequence). CDR3 size: 13 residues. CDR3 amino acids: CAWTTDLNQPQHF. The CDR3 bases are TGTGCCTGGACTACAGATTTGAATCAGCCCCAGCATTTT.

CDR3 protein: CAWSPLKSAGHYEQYF. In nucleotides, the CDR3 is TGTGCCTGGAGTCCTCTTAAGTCGGCGGGCCACTACGAGCAGTACTTC. The chain recombines TRBV30 with TRBJ2-7; a possible D gene is TRBD2 (5 bases). Per the germline V gene, CDR1 is GTSNPN and CDR2 is SVGIG (reference sequence). Trimming left V 2 bases short and J 3 bases short, with 20 bases between. The CDR3 loop spans 16 amino acids.

This clonotype was detected only a few times. The chain joins TRBV7-9 to TRBJ2-1; 7 bases align to TRBD2. Unmatched junction bases numbered 10, after V lost 0 bases and J lost 5 bases. The CDR3 loop spans 17 amino acids. Germline loops: CDR1 SEHNR, CDR2 FQNEAQ (reference sequence). For the CDR3, the DNA is TGTGCCAGCAGCTTAGCGACCGGCGGGAGTCGTCACAATGAGCAGTTCTTC. Translating it yields CASSLATGGSRHNEQFF.

DNA for the CDR3: TGTGCCAGCAGCGTAGTAGCGGGAGATTCGGTGGAGCAGTTCTTC. This sequence encodes CASSVVAGDSVEQFF. The chain joins TRBV9 to TRBJ2-1; 9 bases agree with TRBD2. Per the germline V gene, CDR1 is SGDLS and CDR2 is YYNGEE. J lost 10 bases, V lost 0 bases, and 8 bases had no gene match. The CDR3 length is 15 residues.

V is TRBV10-3 and J is TRBJ2-5; D is uncertain. Germline V gene lookup returns CDR1 ENHRY and CDR2 SYGVKD. The CDR3 contains 13 residues. Deletions cut 0 bases from V and 5 bases from J, with 7 bases between. The CDR3 DNA is TGTGCCATCAGTGAGTCGCTAAGGGAGACCCAGTACTTC. Its translation: CAISESLRETQYF.

This clonotype was found many times. The V gene is TRBV15, the J gene TRBJ2-5; TRBD2 aligns across 15 bases. This CDR3 has 19 residues. Germline lookup yields CDR1 LNHNV and CDR2 YYDKDF (reference sequence). J was trimmed by 2 bases and V by 2 bases; bases with no gene match: 9. For the CDR3, the DNA is TGTGCCACCAGCAGAAATGGACTAGCGGGAGGGCCGGAGCAAGAGACCCAGTACTTC. Protein product: CATSRNGLAGGPEQETQYF.

In its sample, this clonotype was seen a few times. The CDR3 nucleotides are TGTGCCAGCAGCTTAGGGAGACAGACTACCACTGAAGCTTTCTTT. Protein sequence: CASSLGRQTTTEAFF. The chain employs TRBV7-2 and TRBJ1-1; TRBD1 might be the D (5 bases). The CDR3 totals 15 residues. V was trimmed by 1 base and J by 4 bases, leaving 13 bases between them. Germline V lookup: CDR1 SGHTA, CDR2 FQGNSA. The variable domain in full, completed from reference TRBV7-2 and TRBJ1-1, reads GAGVSQSPSNKVTEKGKDVELRCDPISGHTALYWYRQSLGQGLEFLIYFQGNSAPDKSGLPSDRFSAERTGGSVSTLTIQRTQQEDSAVYLCASSLGRQTTTEAFFGQGTRLTVV.

This clonotype was seen a handful of times. The chain couples TRBV11-2 to TRBJ1-1, with D perhaps TRBD1 (6 bases). The CDR3 spans 13 residues. Trimming took off 0 bases at V and 8 bases at J, with 10 bases between the two ends. Germline V gene data show CDR1 as SGHAT and CDR2 as FQNNGV. The CDR3 DNA is TGTGCCAGCAGCTTAGATTATACAGGGGAAGCTTTCTTT. Translated: CASSLDYTGEAFF.

V usage is TRBV30 and J usage is TRBJ2-7; TRBD2 agrees at 9 bases. Germline values: CDR1 GTSNPN, CDR2 SVGIG (reference sequence). Germline trimming cut 8 bases from V and 0 bases from J; bases unmatched to any gene: 8. The CDR3 length is 14 residues. CDR3 coding DNA: TGTGCCACCGAAGCGGGGGGCAACTCCTACGAGCAGTACTTC. Protein: CATEAGGNSYEQYF.

The CDR3 coding sequence is TGTGCCAGCAGCCCGGGAGGCCGGGGTTTGGGGGAGCTGTTTTTT. Translated: CASSPGGRGLGELFF. V usage is TRBV5-6 and J usage is TRBJ2-2; 7 bases agree with TRBD2. Germline CDR1 and CDR2: SGHDT and YYEEEE. This CDR3 is built from 15 residues. The V and J ends lost 4 bases and 8 bases, in that order; junction bases with no gene match: 11.

The table lists this clonotype with a few counts. V is TRBV5-1 and J is TRBJ1-4, with 7 bases identical to TRBD1. CDR3 length: 14 residues. Germline trimming cut 3 bases from V and 7 bases from J; bases unmatched to any gene: 6. The germline V gene has CDR1 SGHRS and CDR2 YFSETQ. The CDR3 bases are TGCGCCAGCAGCTCATCAGGGGGGGCTGAAAAACTGTTTTTT. It codes for CASSSSGGAEKLFF.

The chain joins TRBV9 to TRBJ1-1; possible D gene TRBD1, 6 bases. The CDR3 extends over 13 amino acids. Germline V gene data show CDR1 as SGDLS and CDR2 as YYNGEE. V gave up 1 base and J gave up 8 bases, with 12 bases separating them. The CDR3 sequence: CASSVSSDREAFF. CDR3 sequence (DNA): TGTGCCAGCAGCGTATCTTCGGACAGAGAAGCTTTCTTT.

This clonotype was found a few times. The rearrangement joins TRBV7-6 to TRBJ1-1; maybe TRBD1 (5 bases). CDR1 SGHVS and CDR2 FNYEAQ come from the germline V gene. Trimming cost V 4 bases and J 1 base, with 19 bases left between them. The CDR3 contains 17 residues. The CDR3 sequence: CASSSETTRDGNTEAFF. CDR3 DNA sequence: TGTGCCAGCAGCTCCGAAACGACCCGGGACGGGAACACTGAAGCTTTCTTT. Variable domain in full (rest from reference TRBV7-6 and TRBJ1-1): GAGVSQSPRYKVTKRGQDVALRCDPISGHVSLYWYRQALGQGPEFLTYFNYEAQQDKSGLPNDRFSAERPEGSISTLTIQRTEQRDSAMYRCASSSETTRDGNTEAFFGQGTRLTVV.

A few counts support this clonotype. The J gene is TRBJ1-1, the V gene TRBV5-1; TRBD1 agrees at 9 bases. The germline V gene encodes CDR1 SGHRS and CDR2 YFSETQ. This CDR3 is 13 amino acids long. Germline trimming cut 9 bases from V and 3 bases from J; bases unmatched to any gene: 6. CDR3 protein: CATQGAPDTEAFF. The CDR3 DNA reads as TGCGCCACACAGGGGGCCCCGGACACTGAAGCTTTCTTT.

This chain uses TRBV19 with TRBJ2-1; D possibly corresponds to TRBD1 (5 bases). The CDR3 runs to 14 residues. Trimming removed 10 bases at V and 7 bases at J, with 20 bases between. The germline CDR1 and CDR2 sequences are LNHDA and SQIVND (reference sequence). DNA for the CDR3: TGTGCCACAGAAGACAGTCCTCTAAGTAATGAGCAGTTCTTC. This translates into CATEDSPLSNEQFF.